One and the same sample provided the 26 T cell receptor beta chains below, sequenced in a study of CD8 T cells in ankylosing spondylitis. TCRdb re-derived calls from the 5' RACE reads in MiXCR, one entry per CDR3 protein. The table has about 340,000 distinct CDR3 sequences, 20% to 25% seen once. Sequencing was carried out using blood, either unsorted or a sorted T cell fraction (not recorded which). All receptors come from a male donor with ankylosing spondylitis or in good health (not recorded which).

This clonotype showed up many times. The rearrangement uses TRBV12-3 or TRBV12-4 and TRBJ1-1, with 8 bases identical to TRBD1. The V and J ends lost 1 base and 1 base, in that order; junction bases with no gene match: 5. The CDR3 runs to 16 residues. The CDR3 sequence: CASSLEPGQGNTEAFF. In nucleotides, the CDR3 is TGTGCCAGCAGTTTAGAACCCGGACAGGGGAACACTGAAGCTTTCTTT.

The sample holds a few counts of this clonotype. In nucleotides, the CDR3 is TGTGCCAGCAGCCGGGGGGGGGCAGTCAATCAGCCCCAGCATTTT. It specifies CASSRGGAVNQPQHF. The chain recombines TRBV11-1 with TRBJ1-5; maybe TRBD1 (6 bases). The CDR3 has 15 amino acids. CDR1 is SGHAT, CDR2 FQDESV, per germline (reference sequence). Between the trimmed V and J ends, which lost 5 bases and 3 bases, there was a span of 14 bases.

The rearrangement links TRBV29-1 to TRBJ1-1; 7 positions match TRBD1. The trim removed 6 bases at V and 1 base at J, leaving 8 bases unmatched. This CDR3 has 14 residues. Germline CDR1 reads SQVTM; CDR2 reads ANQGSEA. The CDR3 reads CSVGLRDRNTEAFF. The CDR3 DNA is TGCAGCGTGGGACTCCGGGACAGGAACACTGAAGCTTTCTTT. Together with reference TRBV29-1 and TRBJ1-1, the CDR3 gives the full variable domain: SAVISQKPSRDICQRGTSLTIQCQVDSQVTMMFWYRQQPGQSLTLIATANQGSEATYESGFVIDKFPISRPNLTFSTLTVSNMSPEDSSIYLCSVGLRDRNTEAFFGQGTRLTVV.

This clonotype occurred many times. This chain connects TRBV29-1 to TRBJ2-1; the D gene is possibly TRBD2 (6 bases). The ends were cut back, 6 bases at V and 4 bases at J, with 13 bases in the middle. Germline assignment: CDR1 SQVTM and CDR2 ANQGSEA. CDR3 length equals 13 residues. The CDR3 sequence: CSVTGDRYNEQFF. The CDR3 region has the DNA TGCAGCGTCACGGGGGACCGATACAATGAGCAGTTCTTC.

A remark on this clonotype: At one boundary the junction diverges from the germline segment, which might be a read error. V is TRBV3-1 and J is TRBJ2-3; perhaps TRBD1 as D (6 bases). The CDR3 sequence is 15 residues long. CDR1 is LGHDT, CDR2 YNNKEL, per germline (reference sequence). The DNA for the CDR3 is TGTGCCACCAGCCAAGAGCACAGGGCCACAGATACGCAGTATTTT. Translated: CATSQEHRATDTQYF.

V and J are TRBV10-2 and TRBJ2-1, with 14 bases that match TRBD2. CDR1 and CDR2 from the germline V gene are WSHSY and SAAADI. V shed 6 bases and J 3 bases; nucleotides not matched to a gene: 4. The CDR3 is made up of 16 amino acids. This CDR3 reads CASSRTSGGRYNEQFF. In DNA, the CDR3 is TGCGCCAGCAGCCGGACTAGCGGGGGGCGCTACAATGAGCAGTTCTTC.

DNA for the CDR3: TGTGCCTGGAGTTGGGGGGCCAACGTCCTGACTTTC. Amino acid sequence: CAWSWGANVLTF. The gene calls are TRBV30 and TRBJ2-6; D not resolved. The CDR3 contains 12 residues. Germline V gives CDR1 GTSNPN, CDR2 SVGIG (reference sequence). V shed 2 bases and J shed 4 bases, with 3 bases lying between them.

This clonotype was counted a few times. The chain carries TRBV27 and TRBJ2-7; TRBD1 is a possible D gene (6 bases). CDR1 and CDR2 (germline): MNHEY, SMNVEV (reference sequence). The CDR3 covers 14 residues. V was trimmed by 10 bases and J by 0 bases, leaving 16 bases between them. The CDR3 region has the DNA TGTGCCACCAACAGGGTTGGGAGCTCCTACGAGCAGTACTTC. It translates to CATNRVGSSYEQYF.

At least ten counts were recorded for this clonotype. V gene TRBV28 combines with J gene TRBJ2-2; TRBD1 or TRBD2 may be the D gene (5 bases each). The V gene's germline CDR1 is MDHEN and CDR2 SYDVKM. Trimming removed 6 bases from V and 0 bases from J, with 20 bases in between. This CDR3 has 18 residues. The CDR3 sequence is CASRNGARTLPNTGELFF. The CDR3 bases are TGTGCCAGCAGGAACGGGGCGCGGACCCTTCCGAACACCGGGGAGCTGTTTTTT.

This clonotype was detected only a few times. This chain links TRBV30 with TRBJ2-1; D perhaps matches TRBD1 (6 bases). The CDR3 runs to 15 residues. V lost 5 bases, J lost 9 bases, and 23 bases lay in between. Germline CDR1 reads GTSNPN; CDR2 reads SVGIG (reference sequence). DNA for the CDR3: TGTGCCTGGCAAAACCGGGACACTGCGACGATTGAGCAGTTCTTC. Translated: CAWQNRDTATIEQFF.

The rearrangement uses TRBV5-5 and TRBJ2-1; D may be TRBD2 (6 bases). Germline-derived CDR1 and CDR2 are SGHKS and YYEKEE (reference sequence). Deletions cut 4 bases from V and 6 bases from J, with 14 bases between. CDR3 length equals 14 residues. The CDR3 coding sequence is TGTGCCAGCAGCCCCTGGAGGGGCCCCAATGAGCAGTTCTTC. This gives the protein CASSPWRGPNEQFF. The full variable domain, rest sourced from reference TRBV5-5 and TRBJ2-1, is DAGVTQSPTHLIKTRGQQVTLRCSPISGHKSVSWYQQVLGQGPQFIFQYYEKEERGRGNFPDRFSARQFPNYSSELNVNALLLGDSALYLCASSPWRGPNEQFFGPGTRLTVL.

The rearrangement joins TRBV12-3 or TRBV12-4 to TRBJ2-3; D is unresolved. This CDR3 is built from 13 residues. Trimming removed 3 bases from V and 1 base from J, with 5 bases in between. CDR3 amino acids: CASSFPRTDTQYF. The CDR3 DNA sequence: TGTGCCAGCAGTTTCCCGCGCACAGATACGCAGTATTTT.

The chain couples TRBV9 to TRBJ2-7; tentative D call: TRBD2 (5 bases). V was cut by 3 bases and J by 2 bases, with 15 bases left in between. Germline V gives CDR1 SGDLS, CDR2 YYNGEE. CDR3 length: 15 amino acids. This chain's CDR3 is CASSAGGLAAYEQYF. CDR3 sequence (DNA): TGTGCCAGCAGCGCAGGTGGGCTAGCCGCCTACGAGCAGTACTTC.

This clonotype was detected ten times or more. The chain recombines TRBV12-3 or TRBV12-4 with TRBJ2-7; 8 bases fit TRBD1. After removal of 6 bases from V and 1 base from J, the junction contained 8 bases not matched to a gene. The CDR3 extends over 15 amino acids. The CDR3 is CASSPPGTGSYEQYF. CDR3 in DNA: TGTGCCAGCAGCCCCCCGGGGACAGGATCCTACGAGCAGTACTTC.

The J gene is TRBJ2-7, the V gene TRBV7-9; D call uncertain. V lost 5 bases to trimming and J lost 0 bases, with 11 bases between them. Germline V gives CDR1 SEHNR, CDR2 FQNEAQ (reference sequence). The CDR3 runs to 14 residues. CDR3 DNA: TGTGCCAGCAGCGGAAGGGATCCCTCCTACGAGCAGTACTTC. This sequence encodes CASSGRDPSYEQYF.

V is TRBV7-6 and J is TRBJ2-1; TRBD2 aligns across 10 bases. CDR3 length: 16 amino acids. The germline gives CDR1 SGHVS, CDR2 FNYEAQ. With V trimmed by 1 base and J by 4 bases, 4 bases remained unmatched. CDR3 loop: CASSLVPAGGYNEQFF. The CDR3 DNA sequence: TGTGCCAGCAGCTTAGTACCAGCGGGGGGGTACAATGAGCAGTTCTTC.

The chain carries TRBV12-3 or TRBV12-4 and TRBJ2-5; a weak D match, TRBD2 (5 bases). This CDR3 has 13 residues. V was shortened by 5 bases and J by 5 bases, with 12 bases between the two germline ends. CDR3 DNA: TGTGCCAGCAGTACTAGGATTAGGGAGACCCAGTACTTC. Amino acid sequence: CASSTRIRETQYF.

The CDR3, as DNA: TGTGCCAGCAGAGGTCCGCAGAAACAAGAGACCCAGTACTTC. This translates into CASRGPQKQETQYF. V gene TRBV12-3 or TRBV12-4 combines with J gene TRBJ2-5; D gene ambiguous. V was clipped by 6 bases and J by 2 bases, with 13 bases between them. The CDR3 is 14 amino acids.

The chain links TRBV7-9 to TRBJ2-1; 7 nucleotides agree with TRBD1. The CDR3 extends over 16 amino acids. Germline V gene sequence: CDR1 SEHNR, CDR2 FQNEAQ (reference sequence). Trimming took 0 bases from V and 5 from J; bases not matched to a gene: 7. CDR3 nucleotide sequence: TGTGCCAGCAGCTTAGCTAGGGGGCACAGAGACAATGAGCAGTTCTTC. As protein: CASSLARGHRDNEQFF.

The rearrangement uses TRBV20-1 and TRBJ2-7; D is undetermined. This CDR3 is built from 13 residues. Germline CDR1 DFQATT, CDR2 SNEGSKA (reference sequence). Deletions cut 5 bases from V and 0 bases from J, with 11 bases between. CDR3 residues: CSARASGSYEQYF. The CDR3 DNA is TGCAGTGCTCGGGCGAGTGGCTCCTACGAGCAGTACTTC.

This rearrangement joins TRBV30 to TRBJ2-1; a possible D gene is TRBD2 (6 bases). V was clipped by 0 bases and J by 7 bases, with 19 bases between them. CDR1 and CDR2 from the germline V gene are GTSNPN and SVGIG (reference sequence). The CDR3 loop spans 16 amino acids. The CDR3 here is CAWSVDTGLVQNEQFF. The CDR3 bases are TGTGCCTGGAGTGTCGATACGGGACTGGTCCAGAATGAGCAGTTCTTC.

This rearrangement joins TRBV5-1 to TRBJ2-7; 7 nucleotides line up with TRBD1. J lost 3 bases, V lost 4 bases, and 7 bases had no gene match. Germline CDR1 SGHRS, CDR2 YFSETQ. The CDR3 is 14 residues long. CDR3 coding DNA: TGCGCCAGCAGCCTCCGGGACAGACGCTACGAGCAGTACTTC. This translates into CASSLRDRRYEQYF.

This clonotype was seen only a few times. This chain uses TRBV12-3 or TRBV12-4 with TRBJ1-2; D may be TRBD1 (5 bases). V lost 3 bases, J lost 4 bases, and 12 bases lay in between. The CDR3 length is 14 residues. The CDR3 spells CASSLVWDGYGYTF. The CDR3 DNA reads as TGTGCCAGCAGTTTGGTCTGGGACGGCTATGGCTACACCTTC.

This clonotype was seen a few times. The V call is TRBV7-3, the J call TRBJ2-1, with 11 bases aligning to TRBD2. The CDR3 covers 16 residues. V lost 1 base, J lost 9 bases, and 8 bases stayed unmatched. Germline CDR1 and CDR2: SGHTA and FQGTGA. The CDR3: CASSLSSLAGGGEQFF. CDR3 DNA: TGTGCCAGCAGCTTAAGTTCCCTAGCGGGGGGTGGTGAGCAGTTCTTC. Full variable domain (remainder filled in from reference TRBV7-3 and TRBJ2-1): GAGVSQTPSNKVTEKGKYVELRCDPISGHTALYWYRQSLGQGPEFLIYFQGTGAADDSGLPNDRFFAVRPEGSVSTLKIQRTERGDSAVYLCASSLSSLAGGGEQFFGPGTRLTVL.

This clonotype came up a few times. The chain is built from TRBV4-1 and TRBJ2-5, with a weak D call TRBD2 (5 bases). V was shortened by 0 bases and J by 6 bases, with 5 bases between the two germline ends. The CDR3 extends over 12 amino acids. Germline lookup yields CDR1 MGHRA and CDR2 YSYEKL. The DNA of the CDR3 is TGCGCCAGCAGCCAAGACGGGAAGACCCAGTACTTC. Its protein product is CASSQDGKTQYF.

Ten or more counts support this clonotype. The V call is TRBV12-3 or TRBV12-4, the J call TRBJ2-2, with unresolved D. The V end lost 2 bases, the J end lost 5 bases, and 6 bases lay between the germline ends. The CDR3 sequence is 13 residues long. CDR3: CASSLSWTGELFF. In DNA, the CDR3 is TGTGCCAGCAGTTTAAGCTGGACCGGGGAGCTGTTTTTT.